This TCR beta chain was sequenced in a study of CD8+ T cells in alopecia areata. About the research overall: Tofacitinib was taken orally by treated patients, and the dose was 5 to 10 mg twice daily.

A note on this clone: Its antigen is unidentified.

Extracted RNA was reverse transcribed, and the resulting cDNA served as sequencing template. Libraries were prepared by immunoSEQ multiplex PCR; TCRdb keeps only in-frame clonotypes and omits some of them. In the table there are some 130,000 clones, about 60% of which are singletons. Notes on the study in general: Lesional scalp, especially alopecia totalis/universalis, showed higher clonality than normal scalp.

This CDR3 region has 13 residues. V lost 5 bases, J lost 1 base, and 11 bases lay in between. Germline assignment: CDR1 GTSNPN and CDR2 SVGIG (reference sequence). The sequence derives from a human donor with alopecia areata. The V call is TRBV30, the J call TRBJ1-1, with D tentatively TRBD1 (5 bases). Source: CD4+ T cells sorted from blood, taken at week 0. CDR3 region: CAWERTGNTEAFF. DNA of the CDR3: TGTGCCTGGGAGAGAACAGGGAACACTGAAGCTTTCTTT.